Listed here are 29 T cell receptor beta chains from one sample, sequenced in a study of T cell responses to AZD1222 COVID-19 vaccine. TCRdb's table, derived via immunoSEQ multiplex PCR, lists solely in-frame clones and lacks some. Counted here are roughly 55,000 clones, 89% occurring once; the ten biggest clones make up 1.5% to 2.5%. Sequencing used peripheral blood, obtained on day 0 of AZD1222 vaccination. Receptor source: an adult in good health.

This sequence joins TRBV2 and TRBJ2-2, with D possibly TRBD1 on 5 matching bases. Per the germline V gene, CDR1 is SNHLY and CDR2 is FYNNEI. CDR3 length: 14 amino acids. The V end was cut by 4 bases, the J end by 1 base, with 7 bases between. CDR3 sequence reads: CASSATGNTGELFF. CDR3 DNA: TGTGCCAGCAGTGCTACAGGGAACACCGGGGAGCTGTTTTTT.

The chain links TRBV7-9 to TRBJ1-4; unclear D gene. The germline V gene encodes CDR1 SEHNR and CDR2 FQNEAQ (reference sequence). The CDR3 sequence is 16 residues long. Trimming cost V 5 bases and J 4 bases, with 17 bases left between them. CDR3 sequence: CASSGGLSSINEKLFF. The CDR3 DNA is TGTGCCAGCAGCGGCGGACTCAGCTCCATTAATGAAAAACTGTTTTTT.

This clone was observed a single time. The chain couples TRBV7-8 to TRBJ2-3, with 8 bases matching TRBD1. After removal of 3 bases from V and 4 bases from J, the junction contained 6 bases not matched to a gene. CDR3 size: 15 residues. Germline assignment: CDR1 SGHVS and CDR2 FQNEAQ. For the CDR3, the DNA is TGTGCCAGCAGCTTCGGACAGGGCTATGCAGATACGCAGTATTTT. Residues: CASSFGQGYADTQYF.

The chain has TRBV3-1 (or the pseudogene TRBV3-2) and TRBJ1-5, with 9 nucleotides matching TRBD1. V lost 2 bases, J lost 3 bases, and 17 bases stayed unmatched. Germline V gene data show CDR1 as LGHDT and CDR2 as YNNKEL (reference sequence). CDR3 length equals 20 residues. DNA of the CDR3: TGTGCCAGCAGCCAAACCTACGGACAGGGGTCTTCATCCATCAATCAGCCCCAGCATTTT. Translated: CASSQTYGQGSSSINQPQHF.

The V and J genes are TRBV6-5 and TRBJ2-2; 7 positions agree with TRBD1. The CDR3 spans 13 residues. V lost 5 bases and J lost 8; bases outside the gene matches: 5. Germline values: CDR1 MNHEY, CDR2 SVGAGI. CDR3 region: CASSPDRVGELFF. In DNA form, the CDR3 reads TGTGCCAGCAGTCCTGACAGGGTTGGGGAGCTGTTTTTT.

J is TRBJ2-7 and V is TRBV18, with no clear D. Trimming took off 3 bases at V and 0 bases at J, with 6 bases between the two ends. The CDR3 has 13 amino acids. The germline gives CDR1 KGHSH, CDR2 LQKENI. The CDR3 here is CASSPRSSYEQYF. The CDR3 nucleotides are TGTGCCAGCTCACCGAGGAGCTCCTACGAGCAGTACTTC.

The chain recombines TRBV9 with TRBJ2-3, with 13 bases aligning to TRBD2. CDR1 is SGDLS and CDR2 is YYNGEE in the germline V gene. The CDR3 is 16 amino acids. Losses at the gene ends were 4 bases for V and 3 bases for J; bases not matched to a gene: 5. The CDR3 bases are TGTGCCAGCAGCCCTGGACTAGCGGGAGAGACAGATACGCAGTATTTT. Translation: CASSPGLAGETDTQYF.

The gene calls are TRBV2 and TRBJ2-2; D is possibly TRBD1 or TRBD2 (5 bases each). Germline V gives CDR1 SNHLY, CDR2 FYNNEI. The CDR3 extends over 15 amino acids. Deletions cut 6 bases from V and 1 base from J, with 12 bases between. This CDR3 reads CASRVSGQNTGELFF. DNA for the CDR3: TGTGCCAGCAGGGTGAGCGGACAGAACACCGGGGAGCTGTTTTTT.

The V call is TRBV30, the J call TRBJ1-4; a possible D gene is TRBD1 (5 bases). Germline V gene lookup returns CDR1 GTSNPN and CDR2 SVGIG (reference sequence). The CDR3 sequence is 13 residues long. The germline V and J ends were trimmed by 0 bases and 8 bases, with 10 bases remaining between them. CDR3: CAWSVQDGEKLFF. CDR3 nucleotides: TGTGCCTGGAGTGTACAGGACGGGGAAAAACTGTTTTTT.

CDR3 in DNA: TGTGCCAGTAGTGTGACCGGGACTAGCGGGACCAATGAGCAGTTCTTC. The encoded protein is CASSVTGTSGTNEQFF. This chain links TRBV19 with TRBJ2-1; 13 positions match TRBD2. CDR1 LNHDA and CDR2 SQIVND come from the germline V gene (reference sequence). This CDR3 is built from 16 residues. The trim removed 5 bases at V and 6 bases at J, leaving 7 bases unmatched.

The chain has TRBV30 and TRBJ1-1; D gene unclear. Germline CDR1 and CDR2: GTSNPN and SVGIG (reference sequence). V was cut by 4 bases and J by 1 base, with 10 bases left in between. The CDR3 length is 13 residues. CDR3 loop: CAWKTTPNTEAFF. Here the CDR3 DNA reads TGTGCCTGGAAGACGACACCGAACACTGAAGCTTTCTTT.

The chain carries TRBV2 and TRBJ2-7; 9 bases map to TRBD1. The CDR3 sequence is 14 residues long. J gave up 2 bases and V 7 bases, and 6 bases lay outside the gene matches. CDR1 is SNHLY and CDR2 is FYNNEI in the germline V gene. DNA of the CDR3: TGTGCCAGCAAGAGACAGGGGGAACCCTACGAGCAGTACTTC. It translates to CASKRQGEPYEQYF.

The CDR3 region has the DNA TGTGCCAGCTTCAGGGACGGGGGCTACGAGCAGTACTTC. This encodes CASFRDGGYEQYF. The chain uses TRBV28 and TRBJ2-7; weak D call: TRBD2 (6 bases). Trimming removed 8 bases from V and 3 bases from J, with 14 bases in between. This CDR3 has 13 residues. CDR1 is MDHEN, CDR2 SYDVKM, per germline.

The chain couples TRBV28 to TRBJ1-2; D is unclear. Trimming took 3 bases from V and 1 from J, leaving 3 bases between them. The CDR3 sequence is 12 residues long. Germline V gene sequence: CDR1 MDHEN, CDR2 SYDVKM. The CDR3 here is CASSFLNYGYTF. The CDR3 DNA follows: TGTGCCAGCAGTTTTCTTAACTATGGCTACACCTTC.

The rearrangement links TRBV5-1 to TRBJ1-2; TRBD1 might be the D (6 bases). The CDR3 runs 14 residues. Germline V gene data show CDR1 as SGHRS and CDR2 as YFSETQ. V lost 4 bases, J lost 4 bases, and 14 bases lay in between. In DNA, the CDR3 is TGCGCCAGCAGCCGTGAACAGGGTCTCTATGGCTACACCTTC. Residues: CASSREQGLYGYTF.

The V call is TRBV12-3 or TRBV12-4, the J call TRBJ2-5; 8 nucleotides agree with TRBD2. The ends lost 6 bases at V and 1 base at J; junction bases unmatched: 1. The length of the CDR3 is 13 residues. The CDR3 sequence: CASRGLAQETQYF. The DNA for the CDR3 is TGTGCCAGCAGAGGACTAGCCCAAGAGACCCAGTACTTC.

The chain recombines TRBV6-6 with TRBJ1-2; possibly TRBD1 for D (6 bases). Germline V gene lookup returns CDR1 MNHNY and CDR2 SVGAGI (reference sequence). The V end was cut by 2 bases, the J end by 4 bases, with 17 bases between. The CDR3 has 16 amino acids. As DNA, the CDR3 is TGTGCCAGCAGTTACATCGCGGCAGGGGAGTCCTATGGCTACACCTTC. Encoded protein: CASSYIAAGESYGYTF.

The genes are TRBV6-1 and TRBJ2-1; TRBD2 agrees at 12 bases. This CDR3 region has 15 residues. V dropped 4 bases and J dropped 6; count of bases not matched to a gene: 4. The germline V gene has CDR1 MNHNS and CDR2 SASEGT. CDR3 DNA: TGTGCCAGCAGTGTAGGACTAGCGGGGAGCAATGAGCAGTTCTTC. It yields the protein CASSVGLAGSNEQFF.

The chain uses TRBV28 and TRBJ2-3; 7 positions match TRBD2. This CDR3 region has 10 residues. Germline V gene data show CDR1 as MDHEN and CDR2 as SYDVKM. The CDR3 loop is CATGGRTQYF. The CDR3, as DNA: TGTGCGACGGGGGGTCGGACGCAGTATTTT.

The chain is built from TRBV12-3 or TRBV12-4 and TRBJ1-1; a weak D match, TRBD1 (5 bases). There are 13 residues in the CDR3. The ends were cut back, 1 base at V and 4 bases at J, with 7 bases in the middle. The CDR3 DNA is TGTGCCAGCAGTTTAGATGGGGGCACTGAAGCTTTCTTT. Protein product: CASSLDGGTEAFF.

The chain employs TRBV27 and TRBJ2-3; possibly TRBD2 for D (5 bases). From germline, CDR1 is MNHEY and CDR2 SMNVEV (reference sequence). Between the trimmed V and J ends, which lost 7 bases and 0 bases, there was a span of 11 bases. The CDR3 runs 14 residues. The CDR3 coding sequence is TGTGCCAGCACCAAAGGGAGAAGCACAGATACGCAGTATTTT. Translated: CASTKGRSTDTQYF.

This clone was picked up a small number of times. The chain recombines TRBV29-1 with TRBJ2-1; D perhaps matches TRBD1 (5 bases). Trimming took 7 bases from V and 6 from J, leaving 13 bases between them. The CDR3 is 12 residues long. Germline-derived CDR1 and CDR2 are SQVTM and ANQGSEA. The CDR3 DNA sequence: TGCAGCGGAAGTGACAGTTCCAATGAGCAGTTCTTC. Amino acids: CSGSDSSNEQFF.

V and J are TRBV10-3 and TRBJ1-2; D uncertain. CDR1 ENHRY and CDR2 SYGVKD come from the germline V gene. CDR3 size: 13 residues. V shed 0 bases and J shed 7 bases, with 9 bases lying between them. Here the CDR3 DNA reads TGTGCCATCAGTGAGTCGGGCGGGAGTGGCTACACCTTC. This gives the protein CAISESGGSGYTF.

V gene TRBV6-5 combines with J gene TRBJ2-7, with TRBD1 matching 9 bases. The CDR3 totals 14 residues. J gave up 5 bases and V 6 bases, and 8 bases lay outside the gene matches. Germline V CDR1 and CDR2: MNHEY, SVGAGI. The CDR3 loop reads CASSSGTGSDEQYF. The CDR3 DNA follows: TGTGCCAGCAGCTCCGGGACAGGGAGCGACGAGCAGTACTTC.

This CDR3 reads CASSYRGWGAKNIQYF. As DNA, the CDR3 is TGTGCCAGCAGTTACAGAGGTTGGGGGGCCAAAAACATTCAGTACTTC. The rearrangement joins TRBV6-5 to TRBJ2-4; D assignment may be TRBD1 or TRBD2 (5 bases each). Trimming took off 2 bases at V and 1 base at J, with 12 bases between the two ends. Germline V gene data show CDR1 as MNHEY and CDR2 as SVGAGI. The CDR3 runs 16 residues.

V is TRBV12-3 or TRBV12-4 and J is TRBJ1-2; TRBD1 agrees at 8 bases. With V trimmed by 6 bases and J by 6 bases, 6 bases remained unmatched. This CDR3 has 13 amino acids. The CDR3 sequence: CASRVSGGDGYTF. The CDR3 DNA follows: TGTGCCAGCAGAGTCTCAGGGGGCGATGGCTACACCTTC.

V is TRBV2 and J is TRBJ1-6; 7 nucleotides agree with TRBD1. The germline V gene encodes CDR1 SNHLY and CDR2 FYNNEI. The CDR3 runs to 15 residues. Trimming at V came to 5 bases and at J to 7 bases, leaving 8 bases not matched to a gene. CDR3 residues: CASSPTGQMNSPLHF. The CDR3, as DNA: TGTGCCAGCAGTCCGACGGGACAGATGAATTCACCCCTCCACTTT.

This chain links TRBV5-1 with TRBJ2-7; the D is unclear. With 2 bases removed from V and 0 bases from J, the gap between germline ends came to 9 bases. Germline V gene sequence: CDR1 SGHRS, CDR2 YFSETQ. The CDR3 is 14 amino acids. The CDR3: CASSFAAGSYEQYF. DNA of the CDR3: TGCGCCAGCAGCTTTGCGGCTGGCTCCTACGAGCAGTACTTC.

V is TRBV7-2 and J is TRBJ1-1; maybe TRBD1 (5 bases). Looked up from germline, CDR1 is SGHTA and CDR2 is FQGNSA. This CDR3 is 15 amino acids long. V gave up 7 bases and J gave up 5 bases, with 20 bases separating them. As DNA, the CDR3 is TGTGCCAGCACCCCGAGGTCGGTGGGGGGGACTGAAGCTTTCTTT. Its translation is CASTPRSVGGTEAFF.